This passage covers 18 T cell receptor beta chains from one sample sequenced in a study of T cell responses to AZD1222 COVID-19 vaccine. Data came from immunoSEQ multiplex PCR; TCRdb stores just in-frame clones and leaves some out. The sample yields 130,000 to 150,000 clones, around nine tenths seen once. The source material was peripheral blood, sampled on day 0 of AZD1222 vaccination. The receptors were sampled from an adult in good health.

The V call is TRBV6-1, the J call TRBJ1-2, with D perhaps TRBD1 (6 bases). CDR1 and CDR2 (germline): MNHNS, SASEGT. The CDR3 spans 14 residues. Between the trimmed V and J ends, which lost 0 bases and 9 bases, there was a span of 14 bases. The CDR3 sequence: CASSEAPIGGRYTF. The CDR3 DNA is TGTGCCAGCAGTGAAGCCCCGATAGGGGGTCGCTACACCTTC.

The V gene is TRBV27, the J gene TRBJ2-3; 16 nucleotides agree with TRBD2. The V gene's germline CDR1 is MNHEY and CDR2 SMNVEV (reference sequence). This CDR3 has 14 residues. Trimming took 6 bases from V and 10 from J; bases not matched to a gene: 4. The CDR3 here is CASSGTSGGAAQYF. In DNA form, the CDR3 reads TGTGCCAGCAGCGGGACTAGCGGGGGGGCGGCGCAGTATTTT.

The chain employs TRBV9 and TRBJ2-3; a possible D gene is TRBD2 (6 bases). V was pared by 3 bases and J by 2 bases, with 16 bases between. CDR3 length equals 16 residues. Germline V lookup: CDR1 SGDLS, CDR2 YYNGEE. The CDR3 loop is CASSALGRMDTDTQYF. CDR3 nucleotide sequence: TGTGCCAGCAGCGCCCTGGGGAGGATGGACACAGATACGCAGTATTTT.

In nucleotides, the CDR3 is TGCAGCGTTGGAGGTAGGCTGAACACTGAAGCTTTCTTT. This gives the protein CSVGGRLNTEAFF. The V gene is TRBV29-1, the J gene TRBJ1-1; unclear D gene. The V gene's germline CDR1 is SQVTM and CDR2 ANQGSEA. The ends were cut back, 4 bases at V and 0 bases at J, with 9 bases in the middle. CDR3 size: 13 residues.

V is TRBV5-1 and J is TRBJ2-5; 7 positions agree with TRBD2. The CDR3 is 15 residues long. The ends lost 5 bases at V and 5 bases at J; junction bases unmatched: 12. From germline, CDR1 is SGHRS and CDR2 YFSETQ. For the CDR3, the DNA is TGCGCCAGCAGACCGTTCGCCGGGGGAGGGGAGACCCAGTACTTC. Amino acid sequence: CASRPFAGGGETQYF.

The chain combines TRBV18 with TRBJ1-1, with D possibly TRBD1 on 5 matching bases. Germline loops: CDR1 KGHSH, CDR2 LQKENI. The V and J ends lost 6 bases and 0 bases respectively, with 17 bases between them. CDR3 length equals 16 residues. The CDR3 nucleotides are TGTGCCAGCTCTCTGAAGACAGTAACCTTGAACACTGAAGCTTTCTTT. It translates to CASSLKTVTLNTEAFF.

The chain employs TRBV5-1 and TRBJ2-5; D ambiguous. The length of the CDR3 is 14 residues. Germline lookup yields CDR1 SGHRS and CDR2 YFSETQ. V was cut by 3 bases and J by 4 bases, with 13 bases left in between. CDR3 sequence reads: CASSSRISAETQYF. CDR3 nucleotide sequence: TGCGCCAGCAGCTCTCGTATTAGTGCAGAGACCCAGTACTTC.

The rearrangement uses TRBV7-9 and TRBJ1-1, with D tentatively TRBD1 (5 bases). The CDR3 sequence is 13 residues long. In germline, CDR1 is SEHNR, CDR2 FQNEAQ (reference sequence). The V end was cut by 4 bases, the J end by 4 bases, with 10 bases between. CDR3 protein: CASSSLGATEAFF. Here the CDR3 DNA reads TGTGCCAGCAGCTCACTCGGGGCCACTGAAGCTTTCTTT.

Here the CDR3 reads CASSIIVGTGGQGRSYEQYF. DNA of the CDR3: TGTGCCAGTAGTATTATTGTGGGTACCGGGGGACAGGGACGCTCCTACGAGCAGTACTTC. The J gene is TRBJ2-7, the V gene TRBV19, with TRBD1 matching 9 bases. Germline CDR1 reads LNHDA; CDR2 reads SQIVND (reference sequence). The CDR3 length is 20 residues. Trimming cost V 3 bases and J 0 bases; bases outside gene matches: 18.

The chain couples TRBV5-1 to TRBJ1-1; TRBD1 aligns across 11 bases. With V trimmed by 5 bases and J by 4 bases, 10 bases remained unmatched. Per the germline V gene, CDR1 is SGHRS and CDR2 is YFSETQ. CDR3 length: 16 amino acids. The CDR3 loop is CASSLRDRGDSTEAFF. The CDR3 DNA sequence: TGCGCCAGCAGTCTCCGGGACAGGGGGGACAGCACTGAAGCTTTCTTT.

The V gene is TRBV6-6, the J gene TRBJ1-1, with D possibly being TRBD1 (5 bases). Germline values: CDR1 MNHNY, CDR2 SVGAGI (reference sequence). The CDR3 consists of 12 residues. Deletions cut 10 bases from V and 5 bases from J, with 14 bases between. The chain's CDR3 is CATRGSGTEAFF. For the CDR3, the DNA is TGTGCCACCCGGGGGTCTGGGACTGAAGCTTTCTTT.

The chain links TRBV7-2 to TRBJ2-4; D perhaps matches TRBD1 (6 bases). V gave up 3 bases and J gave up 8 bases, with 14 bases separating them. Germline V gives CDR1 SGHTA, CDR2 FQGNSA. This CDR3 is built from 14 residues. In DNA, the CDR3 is TGTGCCAGCAGCTTTGCCGGGACATCGTACATTCAGTACTTC. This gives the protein CASSFAGTSYIQYF.

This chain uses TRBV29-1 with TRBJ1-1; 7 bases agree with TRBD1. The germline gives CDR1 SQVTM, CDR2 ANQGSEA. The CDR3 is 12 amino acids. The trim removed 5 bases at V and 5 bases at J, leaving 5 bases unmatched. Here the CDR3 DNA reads TGCAGCGTTCACAGGGGCCCGACTGAAGCTTTCTTT. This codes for CSVHRGPTEAFF.

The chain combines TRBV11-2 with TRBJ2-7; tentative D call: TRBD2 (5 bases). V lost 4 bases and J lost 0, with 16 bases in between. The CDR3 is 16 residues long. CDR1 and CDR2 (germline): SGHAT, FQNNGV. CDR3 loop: CASSSIKRDRSYEQYF. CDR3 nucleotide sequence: TGTGCCAGCAGCTCAATTAAACGGGATCGCTCCTACGAGCAGTACTTC.

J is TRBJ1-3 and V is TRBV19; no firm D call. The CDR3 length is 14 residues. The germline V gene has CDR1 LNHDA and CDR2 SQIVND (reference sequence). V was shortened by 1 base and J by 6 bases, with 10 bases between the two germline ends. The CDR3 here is CASSIAGLENTIYF. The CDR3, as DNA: TGTGCCAGTAGTATAGCTGGGTTGGAAAACACCATATATTTT.

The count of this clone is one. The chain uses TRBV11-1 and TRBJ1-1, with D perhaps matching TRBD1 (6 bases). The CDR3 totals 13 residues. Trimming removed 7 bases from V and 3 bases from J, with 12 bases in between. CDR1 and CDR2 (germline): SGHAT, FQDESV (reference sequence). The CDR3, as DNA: TGTGCCAGCACCCCGGACAGTTACACTGAAGCTTTCTTT. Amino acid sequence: CASTPDSYTEAFF.

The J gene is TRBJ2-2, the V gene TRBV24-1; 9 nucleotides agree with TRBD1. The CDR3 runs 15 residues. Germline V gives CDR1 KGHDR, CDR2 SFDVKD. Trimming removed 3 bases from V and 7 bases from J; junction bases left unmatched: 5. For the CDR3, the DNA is TGTGCCACCAGTGATGGGGGACAGGGTAACGGGGAGCTGTTTTTT. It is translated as CATSDGGQGNGELFF.

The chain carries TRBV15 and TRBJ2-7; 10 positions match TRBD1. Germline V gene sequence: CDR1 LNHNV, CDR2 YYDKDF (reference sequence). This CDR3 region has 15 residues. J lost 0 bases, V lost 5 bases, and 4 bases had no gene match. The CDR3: CATSEWDRGSYEQYF. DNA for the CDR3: TGTGCCACCAGCGAATGGGACAGGGGCTCCTACGAGCAGTACTTC.